These 14 T cell receptor beta chains were all obtained from the same sample, sequenced in a study of breast tumors, draining lymph nodes, adjacent tissues. TCRdb fed the multiplex PCR reads into MiXCR, producing one record per CDR3 protein. The sample has over 60,000 distinct CDR3 sequences, 45% to 60% seen once; the top ten hold roughly 20%. The sequencing sample was made of breast tumor tissue. The receptors stem from a female donor with breast cancer. Some clones in this sample may be carry-over from other donors' samples.

This clonotype counts as medium-sized. The chain employs TRBV11-2 and TRBJ2-5; tentatively, D is TRBD1 (5 bases). Trimming removed 5 bases from V and 3 bases from J, with 22 bases in between. CDR1 is SGHAT, CDR2 FQNNGV, per germline. The CDR3 covers 17 residues. CDR3 sequence reads: CASSPPGQGVGKETQYF. For the CDR3, the DNA is TGTGCCAGCAGCCCCCCTGGGCAGGGCGTGGGGAAAGAGACCCAGTACTTC.

Note on this clonotype: Relative to the germline gene, one junction end is altered; a read error may explain this. The chain is built from TRBV18 and TRBJ2-7; the match to TRBD1 covers 7 bases. Germline loops: CDR1 KGHSH, CDR2 LQKENI. This CDR3 has 14 amino acids. The CDR3: CASRGQDGSYELYF. As DNA, the CDR3 is TGTGCCAGCCGAGGACAGGATGGTTCCTACGAGCTGTACTTC.

CDR3 DNA: TGTGCCACCAGTGATTTAGGGGGATCCGATGGCTACACCTTC. This encodes CATSDLGGSDGYTF. The chain uses TRBV24-1 and TRBJ1-2, with D perhaps matching TRBD1 (6 bases). Trimming removed 1 base from V and 6 bases from J, with 11 bases in between. The CDR3 spans 14 residues. CDR1 and CDR2 from the germline V gene are KGHDR and SFDVKD.

This clonotype was recorded many times. The chain employs TRBV18 and TRBJ2-3; the D gene is possibly TRBD1 (6 bases). The V gene's germline CDR1 is KGHSH and CDR2 LQKENI. This CDR3 contains 17 residues. V lost 4 bases, J lost 3 bases, and 20 bases lay in between. The CDR3 DNA reads as TGTGCCAGCTCACGACAACCCCTCGGGACAAAGACAGATACGCAGTATTTT. This codes for CASSRQPLGTKTDTQYF.

This clonotype was counted at least ten times. J is TRBJ2-5 and V is TRBV29-1, with D perhaps matching TRBD1 (5 bases). The V gene's germline CDR1 is SQVTM and CDR2 ANQGSEA. V shed 1 base and J shed 0 bases, with 12 bases lying between them. The CDR3 contains 15 residues. The DNA for the CDR3 is TGCAGCGTTGAAGGATCAGACAGCCACCAAGAGACCCAGTACTTC. Translated, it gives CSVEGSDSHQETQYF.

This clonotype was recorded once. The chain uses TRBV7-2 and TRBJ2-1; tentative D call: TRBD1 (5 bases). Trimming removed 1 base from V and 4 bases from J, with 8 bases in between. The germline V gene has CDR1 SGHTA and CDR2 FQGNSA. The length of the CDR3 is 14 residues. DNA of the CDR3: TGTGCCAGCAGCTTAGACCAGGGATACAATGAGCAGTTCTTC. It specifies CASSLDQGYNEQFF.

Points on this clonotype: A junction end diverges from the germline sequence, so it may reflect a read error. The V gene is TRBV7-9, the J gene TRBJ2-1; D call uncertain. Germline assignment: CDR1 SEHNR and CDR2 FQNEAQ (reference sequence). The CDR3 is made up of 13 amino acids. CDR3 region: CASNIANRNEQFF. The CDR3 region has the DNA TGCGCCAGCAATATAGCCAATCGGAATGAGCAGTTCTTC.

The chain has TRBV7-9 and TRBJ2-3; 12 nucleotides match TRBD1. Per germline, CDR1 SEHNR and CDR2 FQNEAQ (reference sequence). The CDR3 spans 16 residues. V trimming: 6 bases; J trimming: 6 bases; junction bases outside the gene matches: 10. For the CDR3, the DNA is TGTGCCAGCAGTCCCGGGACAGGGGGCGCGGCTGATACGCAGTATTTT. Its protein product is CASSPGTGGAADTQYF. Full variable domain (outside the CDR3, taken from reference TRBV7-9 and TRBJ2-3): DTGVSQNPRHKITKRGQNVTFRCDPISEHNRLYWYRQTLGQGPEFLTYFQNEAQLEKSRLLSDRFSAERPKGSFSTLEIQRTEQGDSAMYLCASSPGTGGAADTQYFGPGTRLTVL.

V usage is TRBV12-3 or TRBV12-4 and J usage is TRBJ1-6; weak D call: TRBD1 (5 bases). V was pared by 7 bases and J by 6 bases, with 13 bases between. This CDR3 spans 14 amino acids. In DNA, the CDR3 is TGTGCCAGCAAGAGACAGACCACTAATTCACCCCTCCACTTT. Residues: CASKRQTTNSPLHF.

The genes are TRBV6-1 and TRBJ2-5; 7 nucleotides line up with TRBD1. The CDR3 contains 16 residues. The V gene end was trimmed by 5 bases and the J gene end by 2 bases; junction bases not matched to a gene: 11. CDR1 is MNHNS and CDR2 is SASEGT in the germline V gene. DNA for the CDR3: TGTGCCAGCAGTCAACGAACAGGGGAATTGCAAGAGACCCAGTACTTC. Translation: CASSQRTGELQETQYF.

The genes are TRBV4-2 and TRBJ2-1; 7 bases are shared with TRBD1. The J segment lost 9 bases and the V segment lost 2 bases, leaving 4 bases of the junction unmatched. The CDR3 has 13 residues. Germline V lookup: CDR1 LGHNA, CDR2 YNFKEQ. As DNA, the CDR3 is TGTGCCAGCAGCCAATCCGCAGGGGGTGAGCAGTTCTTC. Translation: CASSQSAGGEQFF.

The genes are TRBV2 and TRBJ2-2; TRBD2 aligns across 7 bases. The CDR3 is 14 amino acids. Germline CDR1 is SNHLY and CDR2 is FYNNEI. The J segment lost 7 bases and the V segment lost 4 bases, leaving 6 bases of the junction unmatched. CDR3 coding DNA: TGTGCCAGCAGTGGCCCGGGGAGGGACGGGGAGCTGTTTTTT. It translates to CASSGPGRDGELFF.

This clonotype was seen at least ten times. The rearrangement links TRBV5-5 to TRBJ1-3; D uncertain. With 8 bases removed from V and 2 bases from J, the gap between germline ends came to 17 bases. The CDR3 sequence is 15 residues long. CDR1 is SGHKS, CDR2 YYEKEE, per germline (reference sequence). The CDR3 region has the DNA TGTGCCAGTCGAATGGATGGTGTAACTGGAAACACCATATATTTT. Its translation is CASRMDGVTGNTIYF.

V and J are TRBV2 and TRBJ2-5; 11 positions agree with TRBD2. This CDR3 has 14 amino acids. V lost 6 bases to trimming and J lost 5 bases; unmatched junction nucleotides: 5. Germline V lookup: CDR1 SNHLY, CDR2 FYNNEI. CDR3 protein: CASRLAGGRETQYF. CDR3 coding DNA: TGTGCCAGCAGGCTAGCGGGGGGCCGGGAGACCCAGTACTTC. Full variable domain (remainder filled in from reference TRBV2 and TRBJ2-5): EPEVTQTPSHQVTQMGQEVILRCVPISNHLYFYWYRQILGQKVEFLVSFYNNEISEKSEIFDDQFSVERPDGSNFTLKIRSTKLEDSAMYFCASRLAGGRETQYFGPGTRLLVL.